Below, 8 T cell receptor beta chains from the same sample are listed, as sequenced in a study of CD8 T cells in ankylosing spondylitis. TCRdb redid the calling of the 5' RACE reads with MiXCR, one entry per CDR3 protein. This table holds more than 300,000 distinct CDR3 sequences, around a tenth found once. The sequenced material came from blood, either unsorted or a sorted T cell fraction (not recorded which). The receptors were gathered from a female donor with ankylosing spondylitis or in good health (not recorded which).

This clonotype was seen at least ten times. V and J are TRBV28 and TRBJ1-6; TRBD1 matches at 7 bases. CDR1 is MDHEN, CDR2 SYDVKM, per germline. The trim removed 5 bases at V and 9 bases at J, leaving 16 bases unmatched. CDR3 length: 17 amino acids. The CDR3: CASSLRRTGYTGSPLHF. CDR3 nucleotide sequence: TGTGCCAGCAGTCTACGGAGGACAGGTTATACGGGTTCACCCCTCCACTTT.

This clonotype was counted ten times or more. This chain uses TRBV20-1 with TRBJ1-6; 7 positions match TRBD1. This CDR3 region has 14 residues. Trimming at V came to 3 bases and at J to 6 bases, leaving 5 bases not matched to a gene. The germline V gene encodes CDR1 DFQATT and CDR2 SNEGSKA (reference sequence). The CDR3 bases are TGCAGTGCTAGCGCCCAGGGGGTTAATTCACCCCTCCACTTT. It encodes CSASAQGVNSPLHF.

V usage is TRBV5-1 and J usage is TRBJ1-4; no clear D. Germline CDR1 is SGHRS and CDR2 is YFSETQ. Deletions cut 4 bases from V and 0 bases from J, with 7 bases between. The CDR3 extends over 14 amino acids. The CDR3 loop reads CASSRSATNEKLFF. CDR3 nucleotides: TGCGCCAGCAGCCGAAGTGCAACTAATGAAAAACTGTTTTTT.

This sequence joins TRBV18 and TRBJ2-7, with 9 bases matching TRBD1. V lost 6 bases, J lost 0 bases, and 6 bases stayed unmatched. This CDR3 has 15 amino acids. The V gene's germline CDR1 is KGHSH and CDR2 LQKENI. This chain's CDR3 is CASSPGQGSSYEQYF. Here the CDR3 DNA reads TGTGCCAGCTCCCCTGGACAGGGGAGCTCCTACGAGCAGTACTTC.

In its sample, this clonotype was seen many times. The CDR3 spells CASSPRVGNTEAFF. The CDR3 DNA sequence: TGTGCCAGCAGCCCAAGGGTTGGGAACACTGAAGCTTTCTTT. This rearrangement joins TRBV9 to TRBJ1-1; D is uncertain. This CDR3 is 14 amino acids long. The germline V gene encodes CDR1 SGDLS and CDR2 YYNGEE. The ends were cut back, 4 bases at V and 1 base at J, with 11 bases in the middle.

This clonotype turned up a few times. The chain joins TRBV5-1 to TRBJ1-5, with TRBD1 identical over 9 bases. The CDR3 is 15 amino acids. Trimming cost V 2 bases and J 3 bases; bases outside gene matches: 3. CDR1 and CDR2 from the germline V gene are SGHRS and YFSETQ. CDR3 coding DNA: TGCGCCAGCAGCTTCACAGGGGGCGACAATCAGCCCCAGCATTTT. Protein: CASSFTGGDNQPQHF. The whole variable domain, filled in from reference TRBV5-1 and TRBJ1-5, reads KAGVTQTPRYLIKTRGQQVTLSCSPISGHRSVSWYQQTPGQGLQFLFEYFSETQRNKGNFPGRFSGRQFSNSRSEMNVSTLELGDSALYLCASSFTGGDNQPQHFGDGTRLSIL.

Of note for this clonotype: A much larger clone differs from this one at a single base, so this may be a read error. The V call is TRBV20-1, the J call TRBJ2-2; possible D gene TRBD2, 5 bases. The CDR3 sequence is 16 residues long. Germline CDR1 DFQATT, CDR2 SNEGSKA (reference sequence). The CDR3 sequence: CSARDLKVMVPGELLF. The CDR3 coding sequence is TGCAGTGCTAGAGATTTGAAGGTGATGGTCCCCGGGGAGCTGCTTTTT.

In this sample, this clonotype turned up a few times. This sequence joins TRBV7-7 and TRBJ2-5, with 8 bases aligning to TRBD1. Germline trimming cut 4 bases from V and 1 base from J; bases unmatched to any gene: 5. This CDR3 is 15 amino acids long. Looked up from germline, CDR1 is SSHAT and CDR2 is FNYEAQ (reference sequence). CDR3 protein: CASSSTGGAQETQYF. The CDR3 nucleotides read TGTGCCAGCAGCTCCACAGGGGGTGCCCAAGAGACCCAGTACTTC.